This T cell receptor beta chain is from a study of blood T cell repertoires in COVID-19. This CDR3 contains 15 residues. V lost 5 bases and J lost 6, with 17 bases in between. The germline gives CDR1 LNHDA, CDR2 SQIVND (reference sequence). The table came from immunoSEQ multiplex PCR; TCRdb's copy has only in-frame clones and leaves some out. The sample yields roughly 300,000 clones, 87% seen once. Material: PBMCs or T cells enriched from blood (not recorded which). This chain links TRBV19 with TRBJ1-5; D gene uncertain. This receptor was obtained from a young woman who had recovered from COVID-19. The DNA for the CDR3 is TGTGCCAGTAGTTTAGTCGGCACTCCGGGTCAGCCCCAGCATTTT. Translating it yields CASSLVGTPGQPQHF.